This T cell receptor (beta chain) was recorded in a study of shared clonotypes between healthy human individuals. TCRdb's table, derived via immunoSEQ multiplex PCR, lists solely in-frame clones and lacks some. Of around 690,000 clones in the sample, around 90% were seen once. Between the trimmed V and J ends, which lost 1 base and 0 bases, there was a span of 10 bases. In germline, CDR1 is SGHVS, CDR2 FQNEAQ. CDR3 length: 16 amino acids. The chain is built from TRBV7-8 and TRBJ1-5; no definite D call. The sequenced material came from memory CD8+ T cells from PBMCs. Subset noted: CD45RO+ cells pooled with CCR7-negative TemRA cells. The sequence was obtained from a man younger than 35 in good health. Some clones in this sample may be carry-over from other donors' samples. DNA of the CDR3: TGTGCCAGCAGCTTAGAGGCACAAATTAGCAATCAGCCCCAGCATTTT. This codes for CASSLEAQISNQPQHF. The variable domain in full, completed from reference TRBV7-8 and TRBJ1-5, reads GAGVSQSPRYKVAKRGQDVALRCDPISGHVSLFWYQQALGQGPEFLTYFQNEAQLDKSGLPSDRFFAERPEGSVSTLKIQRTQQEDSAVYLCASSLEAQISNQPQHFGDGTRLSIL.